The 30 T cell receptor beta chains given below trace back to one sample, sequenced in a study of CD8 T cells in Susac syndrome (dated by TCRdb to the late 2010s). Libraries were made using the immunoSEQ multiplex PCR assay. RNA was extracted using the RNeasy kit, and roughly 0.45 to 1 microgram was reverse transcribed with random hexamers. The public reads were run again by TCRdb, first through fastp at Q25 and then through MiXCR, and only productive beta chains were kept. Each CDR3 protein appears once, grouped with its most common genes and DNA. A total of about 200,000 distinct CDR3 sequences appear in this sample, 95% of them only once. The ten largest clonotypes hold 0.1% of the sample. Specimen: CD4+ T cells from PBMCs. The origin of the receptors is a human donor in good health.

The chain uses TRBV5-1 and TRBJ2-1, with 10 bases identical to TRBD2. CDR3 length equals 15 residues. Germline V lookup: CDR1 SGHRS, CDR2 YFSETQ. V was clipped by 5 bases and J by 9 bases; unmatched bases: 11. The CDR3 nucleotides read TGCGCCAGCAGGTCCGAACTAGCGGGGCCCTCTGAGCAGTTCTTC. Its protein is CASRSELAGPSEQFF.

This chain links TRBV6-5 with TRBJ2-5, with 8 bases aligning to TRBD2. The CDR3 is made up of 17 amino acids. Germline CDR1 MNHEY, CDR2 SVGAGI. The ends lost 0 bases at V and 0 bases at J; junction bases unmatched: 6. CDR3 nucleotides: TGTGCCAGCAGTTACTCGTCAGCGGGAGAGAACCAAGAGACCCAGTACTTC. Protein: CASSYSSAGENQETQYF.

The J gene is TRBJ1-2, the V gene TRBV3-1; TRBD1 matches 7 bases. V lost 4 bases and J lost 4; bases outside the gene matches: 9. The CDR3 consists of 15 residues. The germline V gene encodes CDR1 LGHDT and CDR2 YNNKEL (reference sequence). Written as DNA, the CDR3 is TGTGCCAGCAGCCGGGGACAGATGGGGAGCTATGGCTACACCTTC. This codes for CASSRGQMGSYGYTF.

Written as DNA, the CDR3 is TGTGCCAGCAGCCCCACGTTCCGGGGATACTATGGCTACACCTTC. Residues: CASSPTFRGYYGYTF. This rearrangement joins TRBV3-1 to TRBJ1-2; D is ambiguous. Germline CDR1 and CDR2: LGHDT and YNNKEL (reference sequence). The CDR3 extends over 15 amino acids. V was shortened by 4 bases and J by 3 bases, with 15 bases between the two germline ends.

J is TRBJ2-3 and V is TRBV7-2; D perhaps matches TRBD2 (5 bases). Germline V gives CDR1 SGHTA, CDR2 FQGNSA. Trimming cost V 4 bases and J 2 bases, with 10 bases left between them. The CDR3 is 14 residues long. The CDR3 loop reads CASSSGITTDTQYF. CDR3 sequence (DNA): TGTGCCAGCAGCTCGGGGATTACCACAGATACGCAGTATTTT.

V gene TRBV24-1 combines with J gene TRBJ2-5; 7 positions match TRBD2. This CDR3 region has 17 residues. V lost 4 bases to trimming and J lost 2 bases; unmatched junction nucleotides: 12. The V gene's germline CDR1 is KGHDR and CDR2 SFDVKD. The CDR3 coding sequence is TGTGCCACCAGTGAAAATCCCGGGGCGGGGGTACAAGAGACCCAGTACTTC. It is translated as CATSENPGAGVQETQYF.

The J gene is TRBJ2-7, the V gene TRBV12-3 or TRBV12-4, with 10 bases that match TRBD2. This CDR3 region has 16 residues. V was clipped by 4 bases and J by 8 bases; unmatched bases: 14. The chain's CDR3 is CASSSLILAGRVQQYF. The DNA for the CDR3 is TGTGCCAGCAGTTCTCTCATACTAGCGGGGCGCGTTCAGCAGTACTTC.

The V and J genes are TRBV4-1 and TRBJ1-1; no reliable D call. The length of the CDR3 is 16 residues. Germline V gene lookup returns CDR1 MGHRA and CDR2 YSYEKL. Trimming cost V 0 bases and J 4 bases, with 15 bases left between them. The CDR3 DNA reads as TGCGCCAGCAGCCAAGATAAACAGTTCGGACTCACTGAAGCTTTCTTT. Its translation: CASSQDKQFGLTEAFF.

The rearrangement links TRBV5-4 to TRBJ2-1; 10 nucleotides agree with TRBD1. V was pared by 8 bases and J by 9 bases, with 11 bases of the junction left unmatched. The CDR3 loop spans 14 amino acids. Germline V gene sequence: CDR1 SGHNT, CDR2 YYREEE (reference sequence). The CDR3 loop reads CASQGRTGGSEQFF. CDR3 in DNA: TGTGCCAGTCAGGGTCGGACAGGGGGTTCTGAGCAGTTCTTC.

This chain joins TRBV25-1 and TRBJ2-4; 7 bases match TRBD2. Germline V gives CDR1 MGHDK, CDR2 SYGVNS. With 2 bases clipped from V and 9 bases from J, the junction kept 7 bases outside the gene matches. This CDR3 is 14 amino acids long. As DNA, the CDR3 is TGTGCCAGCAGTGAAGGGGGGACTAAAGGCATTCAGTACTTC. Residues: CASSEGGTKGIQYF.

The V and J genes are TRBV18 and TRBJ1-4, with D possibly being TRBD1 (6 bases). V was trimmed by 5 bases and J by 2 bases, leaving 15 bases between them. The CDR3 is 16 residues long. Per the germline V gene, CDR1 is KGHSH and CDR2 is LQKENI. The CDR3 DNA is TGTGCCAGCTCAGCAGGGGATCCTGGGACTAATGAAAAACTGTTTTTT. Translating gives CASSAGDPGTNEKLFF.

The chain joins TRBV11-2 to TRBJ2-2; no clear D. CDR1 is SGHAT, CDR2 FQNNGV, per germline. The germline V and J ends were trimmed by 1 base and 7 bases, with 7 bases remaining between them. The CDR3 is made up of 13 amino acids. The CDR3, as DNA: TGTGCCAGCAGCTTAGTACACGGCGGGGAGCTGTTTTTT. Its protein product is CASSLVHGGELFF. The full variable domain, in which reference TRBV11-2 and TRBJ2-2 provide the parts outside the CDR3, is EAGVAQSPRYKIIEKRQSVAFWCNPISGHATLYWYQQILGQGPKLLIQFQNNGVVDDSQLPKDRFSAERLKGVDSTLKIQPAKLEDSAVYLCASSLVHGGELFFGEGSRLTVL.

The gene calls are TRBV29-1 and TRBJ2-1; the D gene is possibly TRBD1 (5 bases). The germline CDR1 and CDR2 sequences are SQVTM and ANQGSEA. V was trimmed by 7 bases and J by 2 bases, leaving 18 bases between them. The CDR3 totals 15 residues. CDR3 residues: CSAHGGAQAYNEQFF. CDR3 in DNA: TGCAGCGCCCATGGTGGAGCACAGGCCTACAATGAGCAGTTCTTC.

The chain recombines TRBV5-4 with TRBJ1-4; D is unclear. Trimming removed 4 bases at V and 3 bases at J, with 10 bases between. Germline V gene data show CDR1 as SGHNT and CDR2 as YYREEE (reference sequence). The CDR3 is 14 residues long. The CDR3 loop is CASSRRGANEKLFF. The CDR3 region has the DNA TGTGCCAGCAGCCGAAGAGGAGCTAATGAAAAACTGTTTTTT.

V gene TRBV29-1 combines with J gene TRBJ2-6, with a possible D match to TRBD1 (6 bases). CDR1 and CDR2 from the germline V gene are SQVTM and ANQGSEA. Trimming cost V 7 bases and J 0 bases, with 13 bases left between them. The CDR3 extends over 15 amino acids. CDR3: CSDGDTLSGANVLTF. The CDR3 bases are TGCAGCGACGGGGACACCCTCTCTGGGGCCAACGTCCTGACTTTC.

The CDR3 loop is CASSQDPSDIQYF. Written as DNA, the CDR3 is TGTGCCAGCAGCCAAGATCCGTCTGACATTCAGTACTTC. This sequence joins TRBV3-1 and TRBJ2-4; no definite D call. The CDR3 contains 13 residues. In germline, CDR1 is LGHDT, CDR2 YNNKEL (reference sequence). V lost 0 bases and J 8 bases, leaving 8 bases between the germline ends.

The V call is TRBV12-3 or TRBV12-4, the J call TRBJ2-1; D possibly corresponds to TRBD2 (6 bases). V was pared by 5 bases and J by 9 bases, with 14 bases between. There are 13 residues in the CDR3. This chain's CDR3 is CASSAGRRTEQFF. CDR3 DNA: TGTGCCAGCAGTGCGGGACGCCGGACTGAGCAGTTCTTC.

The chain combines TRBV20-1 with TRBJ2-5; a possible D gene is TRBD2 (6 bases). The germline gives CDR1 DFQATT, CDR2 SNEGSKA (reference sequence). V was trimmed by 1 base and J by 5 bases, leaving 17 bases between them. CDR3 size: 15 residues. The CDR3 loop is CSARVTGRGPETQYF. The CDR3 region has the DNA TGCAGTGCTAGAGTTACCGGGAGAGGTCCGGAGACCCAGTACTTC.

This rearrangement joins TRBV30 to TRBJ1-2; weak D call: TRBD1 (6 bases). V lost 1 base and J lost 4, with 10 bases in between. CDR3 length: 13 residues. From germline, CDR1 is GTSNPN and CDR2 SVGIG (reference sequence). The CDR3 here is CAWSAGDGYGYTF. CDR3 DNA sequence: TGTGCCTGGAGTGCAGGGGACGGCTATGGCTACACCTTC.

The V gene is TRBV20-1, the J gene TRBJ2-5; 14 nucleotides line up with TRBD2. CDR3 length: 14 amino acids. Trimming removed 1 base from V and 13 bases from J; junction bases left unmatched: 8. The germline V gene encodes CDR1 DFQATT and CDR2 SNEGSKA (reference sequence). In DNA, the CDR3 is TGCAGTGCTAGAGGTGGGACTAGCGGGAGTCGGGGGTACTTC. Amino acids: CSARGGTSGSRGYF.

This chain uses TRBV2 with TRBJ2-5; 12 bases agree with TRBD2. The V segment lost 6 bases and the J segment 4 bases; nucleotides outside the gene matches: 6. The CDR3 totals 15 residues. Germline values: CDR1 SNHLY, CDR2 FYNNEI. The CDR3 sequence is CASSGLAGISETQYF. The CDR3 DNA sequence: TGTGCCAGCAGCGGACTAGCGGGGATCTCAGAGACCCAGTACTTC.

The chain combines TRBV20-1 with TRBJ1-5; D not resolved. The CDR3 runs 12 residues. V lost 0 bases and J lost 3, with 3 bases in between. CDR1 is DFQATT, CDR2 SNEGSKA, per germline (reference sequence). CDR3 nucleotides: TGCAGTGCTAGAGATACCAATCAGCCCCAGCATTTT. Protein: CSARDTNQPQHF.

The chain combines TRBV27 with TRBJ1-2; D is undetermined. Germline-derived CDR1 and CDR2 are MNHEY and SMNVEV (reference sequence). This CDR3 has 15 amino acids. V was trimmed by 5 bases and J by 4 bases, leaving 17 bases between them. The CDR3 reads CASSVTSRALYGYTF. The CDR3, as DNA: TGTGCCAGCAGTGTCACATCTCGGGCCCTCTATGGCTACACCTTC.

For the CDR3, the DNA is TGTGCCAGCAGCTTAGCTATCGGGAGGAACACTGAAGCTTTCTTT. Translating it yields CASSLAIGRNTEAFF. The chain recombines TRBV11-2 with TRBJ1-1; D call uncertain. The CDR3 has 15 amino acids. The germline V gene encodes CDR1 SGHAT and CDR2 FQNNGV. Deletions cut 1 base from V and 1 base from J, with 10 bases between.

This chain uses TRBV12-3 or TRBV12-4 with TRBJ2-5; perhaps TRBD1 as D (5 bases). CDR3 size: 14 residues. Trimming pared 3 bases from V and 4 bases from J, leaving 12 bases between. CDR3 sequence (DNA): TGTGCCAGCAGTTTTGCAGGGTCCCCAGAGACCCAGTACTTC. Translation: CASSFAGSPETQYF.

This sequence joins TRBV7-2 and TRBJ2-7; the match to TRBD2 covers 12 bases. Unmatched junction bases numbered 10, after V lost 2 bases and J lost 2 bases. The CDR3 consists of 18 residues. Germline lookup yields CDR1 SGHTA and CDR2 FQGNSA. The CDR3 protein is CASSLRPSGGAYTYEQYF. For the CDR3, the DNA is TGTGCCAGCAGCTTAAGGCCTAGCGGGGGGGCCTATACCTACGAGCAGTACTTC.

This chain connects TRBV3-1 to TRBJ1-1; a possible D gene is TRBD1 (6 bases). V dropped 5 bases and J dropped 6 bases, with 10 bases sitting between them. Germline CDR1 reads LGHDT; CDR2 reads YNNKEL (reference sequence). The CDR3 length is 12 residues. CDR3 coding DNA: TGTGCCAGCAGCTGGGGGCCCTCTGAAGCTTTCTTT. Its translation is CASSWGPSEAFF.

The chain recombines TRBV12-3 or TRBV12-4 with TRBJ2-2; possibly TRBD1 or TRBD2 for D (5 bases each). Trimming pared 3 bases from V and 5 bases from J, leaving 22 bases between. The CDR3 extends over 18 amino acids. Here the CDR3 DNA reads TGTGCCAGCAGTTTGGCCCAACGGGGCCTTGGAGGAACCGGGGAGCTGTTTTTT. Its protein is CASSLAQRGLGGTGELFF.

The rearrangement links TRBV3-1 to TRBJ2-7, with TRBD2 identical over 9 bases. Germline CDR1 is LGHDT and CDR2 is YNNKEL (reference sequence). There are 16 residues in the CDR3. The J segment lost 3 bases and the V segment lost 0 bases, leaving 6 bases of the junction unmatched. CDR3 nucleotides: TGTGCCAGCAGCCAAGAGCCTGGACTAGCGTACTACGAGCAGTACTTC. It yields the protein CASSQEPGLAYYEQYF.

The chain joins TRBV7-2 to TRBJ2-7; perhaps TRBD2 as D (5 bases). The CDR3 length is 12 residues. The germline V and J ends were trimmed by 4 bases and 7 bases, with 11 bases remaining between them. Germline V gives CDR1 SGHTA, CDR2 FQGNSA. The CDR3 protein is CASSSDTGEQYF. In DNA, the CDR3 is TGTGCCAGCAGCTCCGACACGGGAGAGCAGTACTTC.